This TCR beta chain derives from a study of blood T cell repertoires in COVID-19. Across the whole study: From the United States, Italy and Spain came samples of acute and convalescent COVID-19. PBMCs, B-cell-depleted T cells, or T cells provided the cDNA or gDNA that made up the material.

Original analysis: It was from reference gene primer amplification that nucleated cell counts were estimated. Sequenced by immunoSEQ multiplex PCR; TCRdb stores in-frame clones only, minus some. D and trimming were read from the DNA, whereas the V and J calls and clone size are those reported in that table. Altogether about 120,000 clones are present, about four fifths being singletons, with the ten largest covering 15% to 20%. This CDR3 has 12 residues. Germline CDR1 and CDR2: SEHNR and FQNEAQ (reference sequence). Trimming stripped 5 bases from V and 12 bases from J, with 14 bases between. Seattle participants joined during active infection and were tracked over time.

The clonotype originates from a man under 40 with COVID-19, enrolled during active disease. This chain joins TRBV7-9 and TRBJ2-1; tentative D call: TRBD1 (6 bases). The sample comprised peripheral blood. Here the CDR3 DNA reads TGTGCCAGCAGCCCCCAGGGGATAGTGCAGTTCTTC. This encodes CASSPQGIVQFF. The full variable domain, completed using reference TRBV7-9 and TRBJ2-1, is DTGVSQNPRHKITKRGQNVTFRCDPISEHNRLYWYRQTLGQGPEFLTYFQNEAQLEKSRLLSDRFSAERPKGSFSTLEIQRTEQGDSAMYLCASSPQGIVQFFGPGTRLTVL.